This T cell receptor (beta chain) was sequenced in a study of T-cell reconstitution after alpha-beta-depleted transplantation in children. Whole-study findings and limits: Newly produced T cells mostly accounted for T-cell counts and diversity one year post-transplant. Reportedly, alpha-beta T cells present about two months post-transplant originated from several hundred expanded clones of graft origin.

Germline loops: CDR1 MGHRA, CDR2 YSYEKL. The CDR3 is 18 amino acids. The V and J ends lost 1 base and 3 bases respectively, with 19 bases between them. This clonotype was counted a few times. Its antigen is currently unknown. Library preparation (for TCRbeta) was performed with unique molecular identifiers. TCRdb called the PCR reads again in MiXCR, with one record for every CDR3 protein. The sample yields nearly 350,000 distinct CDR3 sequences, roughly 15% seen once. The sequence came from a male patient between 2 and 10 years old who had a stem cell transplant for acute lymphoblastic leukemia, so the T cells may come from the graft donor. Material: PBMCs, mostly from graft donor cells, obtained 360 days after TCRalphabeta/CD19-depleted stem cell transplant. The rearrangement joins TRBV4-1 to TRBJ2-1; no clear D. CDR3 coding DNA: TGCGCCAGCAGCCAAGGGACCTTTGGCACCCTGTACTACAATGAGCAGTTCTTC. It yields the protein CASSQGTFGTLYYNEQFF.